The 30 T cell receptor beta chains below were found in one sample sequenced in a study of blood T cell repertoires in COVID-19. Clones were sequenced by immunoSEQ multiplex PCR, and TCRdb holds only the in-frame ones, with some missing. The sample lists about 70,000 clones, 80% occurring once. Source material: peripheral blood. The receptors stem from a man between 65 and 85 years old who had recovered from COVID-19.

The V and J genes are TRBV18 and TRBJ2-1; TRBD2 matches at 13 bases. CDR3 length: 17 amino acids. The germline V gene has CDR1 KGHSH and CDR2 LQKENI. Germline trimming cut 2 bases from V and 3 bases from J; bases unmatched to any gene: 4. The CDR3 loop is CASSPEGLAGIYNEQFF. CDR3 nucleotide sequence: TGTGCCAGCTCACCAGAGGGACTAGCGGGGATCTACAATGAGCAGTTCTTC.

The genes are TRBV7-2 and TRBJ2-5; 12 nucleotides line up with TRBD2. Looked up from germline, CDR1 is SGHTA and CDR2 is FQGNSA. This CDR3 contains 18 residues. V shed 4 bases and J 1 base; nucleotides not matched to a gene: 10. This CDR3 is CASSSWPGLAGTQETQYF. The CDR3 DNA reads TGTGCCAGCAGCTCCTGGCCCGGACTAGCGGGGACCCAAGAGACCCAGTACTTC.

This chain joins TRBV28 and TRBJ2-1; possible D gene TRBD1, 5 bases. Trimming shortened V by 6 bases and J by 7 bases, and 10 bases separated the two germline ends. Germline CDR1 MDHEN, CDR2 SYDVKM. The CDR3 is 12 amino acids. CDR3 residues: CASRATENEQFF. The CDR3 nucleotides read TGTGCCAGCAGGGCGACAGAAAATGAGCAGTTCTTC.

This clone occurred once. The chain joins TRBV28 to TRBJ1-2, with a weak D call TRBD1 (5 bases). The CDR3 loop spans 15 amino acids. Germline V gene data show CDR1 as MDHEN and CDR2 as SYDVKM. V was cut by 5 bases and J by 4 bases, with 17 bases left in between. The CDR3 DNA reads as TGTGCCAGCAGTACCAGGCAAGGGGAGGGCTATGGCTACACCTTC. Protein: CASSTRQGEGYGYTF.

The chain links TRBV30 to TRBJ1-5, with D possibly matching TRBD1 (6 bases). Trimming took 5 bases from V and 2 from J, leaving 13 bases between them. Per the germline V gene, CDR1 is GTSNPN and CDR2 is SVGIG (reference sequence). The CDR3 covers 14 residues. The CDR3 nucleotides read TGTGCCTGGGGCCCAGGGGTGGGCAATCAGCCCCAGCATTTT. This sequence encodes CAWGPGVGNQPQHF.

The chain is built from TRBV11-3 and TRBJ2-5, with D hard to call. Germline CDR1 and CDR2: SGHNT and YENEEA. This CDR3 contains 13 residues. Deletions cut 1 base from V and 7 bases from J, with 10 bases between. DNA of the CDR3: TGTGCCAGCAGCTTAGGACAACTGGGGACCCAGTACTTC. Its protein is CASSLGQLGTQYF.

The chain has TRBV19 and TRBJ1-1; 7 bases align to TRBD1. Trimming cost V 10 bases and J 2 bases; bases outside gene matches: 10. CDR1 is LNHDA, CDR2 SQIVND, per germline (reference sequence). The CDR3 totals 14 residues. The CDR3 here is CATQGTDRNTEAFF. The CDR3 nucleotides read TGTGCCACCCAAGGGACAGACAGAAACACTGAAGCTTTCTTT.

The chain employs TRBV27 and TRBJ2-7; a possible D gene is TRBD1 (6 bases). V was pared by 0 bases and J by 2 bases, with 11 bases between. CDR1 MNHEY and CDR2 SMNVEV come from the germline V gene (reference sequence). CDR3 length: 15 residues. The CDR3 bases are TGTGCCAGCAGTTTATCACAGGGATCACCCTACGAGCAGTACTTC. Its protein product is CASSLSQGSPYEQYF.

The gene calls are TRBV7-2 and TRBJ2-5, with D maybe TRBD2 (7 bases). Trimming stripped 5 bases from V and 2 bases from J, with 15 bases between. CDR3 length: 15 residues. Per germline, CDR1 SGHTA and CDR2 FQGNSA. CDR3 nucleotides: TGTGCCAGCAGCAATAGCGAGGGGGGGCAAGAGACCCAGTACTTC. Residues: CASSNSEGGQETQYF.

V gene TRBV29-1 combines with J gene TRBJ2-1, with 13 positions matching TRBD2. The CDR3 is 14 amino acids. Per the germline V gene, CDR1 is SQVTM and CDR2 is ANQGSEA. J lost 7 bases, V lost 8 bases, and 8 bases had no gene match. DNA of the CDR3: TGCAGCACCTTCGGGACTAGCGGGACGAATGAGCAGTTCTTC. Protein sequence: CSTFGTSGTNEQFF.

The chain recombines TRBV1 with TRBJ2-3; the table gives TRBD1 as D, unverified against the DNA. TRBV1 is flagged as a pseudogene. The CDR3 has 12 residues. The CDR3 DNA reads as TGCACCAGCAGCTTGGCTGGGACACCAAAGTATTTT. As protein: CTSSLAGTPKYF.

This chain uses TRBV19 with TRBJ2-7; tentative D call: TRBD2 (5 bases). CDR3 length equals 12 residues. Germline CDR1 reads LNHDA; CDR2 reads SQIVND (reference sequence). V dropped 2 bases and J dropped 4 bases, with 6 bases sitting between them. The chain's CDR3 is CASSIPGYEQYF. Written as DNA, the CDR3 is TGTGCCAGTAGTATACCGGGATACGAGCAGTACTTC.

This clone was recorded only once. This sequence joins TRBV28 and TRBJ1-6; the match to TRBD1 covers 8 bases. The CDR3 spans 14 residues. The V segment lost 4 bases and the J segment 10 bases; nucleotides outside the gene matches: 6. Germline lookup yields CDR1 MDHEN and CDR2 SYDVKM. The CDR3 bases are TGTGCCAGCAGTTCGCGACAGGGGAACTCACCCCTCCACTTT. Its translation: CASSSRQGNSPLHF.

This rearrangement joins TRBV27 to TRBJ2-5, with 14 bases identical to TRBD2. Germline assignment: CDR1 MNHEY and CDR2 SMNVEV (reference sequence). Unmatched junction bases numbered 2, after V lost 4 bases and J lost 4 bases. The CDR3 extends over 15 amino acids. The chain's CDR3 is CASSWGLAGAETQYF. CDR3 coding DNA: TGTGCCAGCAGTTGGGGACTAGCGGGAGCAGAGACCCAGTACTTC.

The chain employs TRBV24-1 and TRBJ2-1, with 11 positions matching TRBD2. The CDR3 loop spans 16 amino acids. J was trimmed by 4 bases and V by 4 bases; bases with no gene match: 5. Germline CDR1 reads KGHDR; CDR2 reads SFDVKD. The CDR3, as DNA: TGTGCCACCAGTGACCCGACTAGCGGGGTTTACAATGAGCAGTTCTTC. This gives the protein CATSDPTSGVYNEQFF.

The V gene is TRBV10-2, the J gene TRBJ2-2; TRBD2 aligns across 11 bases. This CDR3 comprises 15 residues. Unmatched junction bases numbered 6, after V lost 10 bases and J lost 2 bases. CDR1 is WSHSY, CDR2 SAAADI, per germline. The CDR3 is CATQGTSGNTGELFF. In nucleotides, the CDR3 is TGCGCCACTCAAGGGACTAGCGGTAACACCGGGGAGCTGTTTTTT.

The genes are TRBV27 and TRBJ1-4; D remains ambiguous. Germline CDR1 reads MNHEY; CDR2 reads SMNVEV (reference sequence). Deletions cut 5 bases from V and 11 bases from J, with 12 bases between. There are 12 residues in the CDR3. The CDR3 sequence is CASSPSPPKLFF. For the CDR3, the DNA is TGTGCCAGCAGTCCGTCCCCCCCCAAACTGTTTTTT.

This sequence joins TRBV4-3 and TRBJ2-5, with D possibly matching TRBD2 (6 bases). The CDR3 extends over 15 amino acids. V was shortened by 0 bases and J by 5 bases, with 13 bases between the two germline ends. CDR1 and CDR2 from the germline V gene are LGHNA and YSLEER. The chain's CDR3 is CASSQDSTRGETQYF. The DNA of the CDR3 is TGCGCCAGCAGCCAAGATAGCACACGGGGGGAGACCCAGTACTTC.

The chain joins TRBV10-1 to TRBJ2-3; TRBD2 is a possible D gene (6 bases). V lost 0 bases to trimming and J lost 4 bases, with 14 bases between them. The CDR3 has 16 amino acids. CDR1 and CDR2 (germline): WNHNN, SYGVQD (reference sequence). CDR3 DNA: TGCGCCAGCAGTGAGTCCGCTAGCCCGGGGGCAGATACGCAGTATTTT. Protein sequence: CASSESASPGADTQYF.

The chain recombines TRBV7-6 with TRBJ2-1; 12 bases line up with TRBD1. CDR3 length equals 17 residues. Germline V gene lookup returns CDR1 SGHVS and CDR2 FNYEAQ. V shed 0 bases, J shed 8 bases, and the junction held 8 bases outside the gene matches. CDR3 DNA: TGTGCCAGCAGCTTAGCGCTAGGGACAGGGGGCCCTTATGAGCAGTTCTTC. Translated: CASSLALGTGGPYEQFF.

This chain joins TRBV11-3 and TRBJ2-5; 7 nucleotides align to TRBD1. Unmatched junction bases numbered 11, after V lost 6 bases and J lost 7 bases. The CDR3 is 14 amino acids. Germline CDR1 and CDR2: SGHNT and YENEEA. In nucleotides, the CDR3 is TGTGCCAGCAGTTTGGGCAGGGGGTCGGGGACCCAGTACTTC. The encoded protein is CASSLGRGSGTQYF.

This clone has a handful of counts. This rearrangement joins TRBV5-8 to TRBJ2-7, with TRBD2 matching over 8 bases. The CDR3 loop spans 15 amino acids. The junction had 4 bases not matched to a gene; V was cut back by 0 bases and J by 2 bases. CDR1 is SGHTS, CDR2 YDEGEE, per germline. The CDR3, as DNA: TGTGCCAGCAGCTTGGCCGGGGGGGACCCCTACGAGCAGTACTTC. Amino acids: CASSLAGGDPYEQYF.

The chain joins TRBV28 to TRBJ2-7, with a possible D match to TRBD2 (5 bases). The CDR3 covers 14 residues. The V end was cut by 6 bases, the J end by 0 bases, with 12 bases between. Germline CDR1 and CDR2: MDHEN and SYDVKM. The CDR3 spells CASSPARVSYEQYF. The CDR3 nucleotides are TGTGCCAGCAGCCCCGCGAGGGTCTCCTACGAGCAGTACTTC.

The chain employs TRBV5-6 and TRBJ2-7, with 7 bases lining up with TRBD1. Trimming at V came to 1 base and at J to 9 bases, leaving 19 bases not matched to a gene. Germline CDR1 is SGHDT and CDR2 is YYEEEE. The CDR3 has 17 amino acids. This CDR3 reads CASSLIGDMRQGEGQYF. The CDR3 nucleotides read TGTGCCAGCAGCTTGATCGGAGACATGAGACAGGGAGAAGGGCAGTACTTC.

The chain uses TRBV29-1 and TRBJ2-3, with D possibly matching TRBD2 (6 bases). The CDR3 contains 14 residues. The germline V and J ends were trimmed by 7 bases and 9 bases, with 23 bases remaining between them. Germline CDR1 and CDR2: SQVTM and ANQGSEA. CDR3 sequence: CSAGQLVSRGTQYF. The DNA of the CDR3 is TGCAGCGCTGGACAATTGGTCTCTCGGGGGACGCAGTATTTT.

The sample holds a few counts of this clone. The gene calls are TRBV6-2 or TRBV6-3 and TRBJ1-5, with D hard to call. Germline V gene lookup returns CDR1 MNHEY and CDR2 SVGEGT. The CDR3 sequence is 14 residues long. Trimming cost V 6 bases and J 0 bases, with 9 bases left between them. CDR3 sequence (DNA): TGTGCCAGCAGCCCCGGGGATAGCAATCAGCCCCAGCATTTT. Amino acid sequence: CASSPGDSNQPQHF.

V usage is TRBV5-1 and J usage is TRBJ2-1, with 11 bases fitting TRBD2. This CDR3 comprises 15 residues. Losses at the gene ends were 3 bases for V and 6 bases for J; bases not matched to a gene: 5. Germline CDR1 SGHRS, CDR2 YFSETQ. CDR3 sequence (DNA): TGCGCCAGCAGCTCTGTAGCGGGGGGGCCCAATGAGCAGTTCTTC. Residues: CASSSVAGGPNEQFF.

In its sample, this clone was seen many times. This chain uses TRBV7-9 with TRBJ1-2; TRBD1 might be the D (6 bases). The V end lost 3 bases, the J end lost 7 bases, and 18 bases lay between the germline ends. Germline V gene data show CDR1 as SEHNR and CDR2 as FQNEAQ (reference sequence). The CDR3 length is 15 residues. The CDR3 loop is CASSFALTGNSGYTF. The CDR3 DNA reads TGTGCCAGCAGCTTCGCGTTGACAGGAAACAGTGGCTACACCTTC.

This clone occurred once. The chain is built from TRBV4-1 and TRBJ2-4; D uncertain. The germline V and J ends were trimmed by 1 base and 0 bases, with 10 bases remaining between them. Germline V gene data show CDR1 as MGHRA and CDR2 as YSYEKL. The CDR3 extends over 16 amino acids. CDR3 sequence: CASSQVFKLAKNIQYF. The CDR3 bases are TGCGCCAGCAGCCAAGTATTCAAGCTAGCCAAAAACATTCAGTACTTC.

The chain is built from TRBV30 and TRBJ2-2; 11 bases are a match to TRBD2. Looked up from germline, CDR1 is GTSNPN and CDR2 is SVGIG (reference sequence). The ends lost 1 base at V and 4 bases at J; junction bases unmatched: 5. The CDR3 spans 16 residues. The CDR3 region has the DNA TGTGCCTGGAGTGCCCCTAGCGGGAGGTTCACCGGGGAGCTGTTTTTT. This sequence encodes CAWSAPSGRFTGELFF.